This is a list of T cell receptor beta chains from one sample in a study of vaccination effects on CD4 cells after COVID-19. Method: immunoSEQ multiplex PCR; TCRdb's copy keeps in-frame clones and lacks some. The data show 9,500 to 15,000 clones, 71% seen once. Antigens of these TCRs are unknown. Sequenced here: CD4+ T cells from PBMCs cultured with SARS-CoV-2 spike peptides, sampled after COVID-19 vaccination. All receptors derive from a human donor who received a COVID-19 vaccine. CDR3s include the opening cysteine and the closing phenylalanine or tryptophan. A D gene is named only where the DNA matches it firmly. Clone size is not always given. Where it is, it says once, few, many or a class for expanded clones.

CDR3	DNA	J	D	size	V
CASSQDFPGTYEQYF	TGTGCCAGCAGCCAAGATTTCCCGGGTACCTACGAGCAGTACTTC	TRBJ2-7	.	.	TRBV3-1/TRBV3-2
CASSLTGPDTQYF	TGTGCCAGCAGCTTAACCGGGCCAGATACGCAGTATTTT	TRBJ2-3	.	.	TRBV7-3
CASSQERWGSGANVLTF	TGCGCCAGCAGCCAAGAGCGATGGGGGTCTGGGGCCAACGTCCTGACTTTC	TRBJ2-6	.	once	TRBV4-3
CASRLTSGSRTGELFF	TGTGCCAGCAGACTTACTAGCGGGAGTAGAACCGGGGAGCTGTTTTTT	TRBJ2-2	TRBD2	.	TRBV27
CASSPDRGNTEAFF	TGTGCCAGCTCACCCGACAGGGGGAACACTGAAGCTTTCTTT	TRBJ1-1	TRBD1	few	TRBV18
CASSLALAGGVSTDTQYF	TGTGCCAGCAGCTTAGCTCTAGCGGGGGGCGTTAGCACAGATACGCAGTATTTT	TRBJ2-3	TRBD2	.	TRBV7-2
CASSLLISYNEQFF	TGCGCCAGCAGCCTTTTAATCAGCTACAATGAGCAGTTCTTC	TRBJ2-1	.	.	TRBV4-1
CASSSAGGRGELFF	TGTGCCAGCAGCTCCGCGGGGGGCCGAGGGGAGCTGTTTTTT	TRBJ2-2	TRBD2	large	TRBV3-1/TRBV3-2
CAWDRLNTEAFF	TGTGCCTGGGACAGATTGAACACTGAAGCTTTCTTT	TRBJ1-1	.	.	TRBV30
CASSPRTSGIGEQYF	TGTGCCAGCTCACCGCGGACTAGCGGGATTGGCGAGCAGTACTTC	TRBJ2-7	TRBD2	.	TRBV18
CASSLQLNTEAFF	TGTGCCAGTTCTCTGCAGCTGAACACTGAAGCTTTCTTT	TRBJ1-1	.	.	TRBV9
CASSFDLNYEQYF	TGTGCCAGCAGCTTTGACCTCAACTACGAGCAGTACTTC	TRBJ2-7	.	.	TRBV7-2
CASSLPGLAGKNEQFF	TGTGCCAGCAGTCTACCGGGACTAGCGGGAAAGAATGAGCAGTTCTTC	TRBJ2-1	TRBD2	.	TRBV27
CVSGRVSYEQYF	TGTGTCTCAGGGCGGGTCTCCTACGAGCAGTACTTC	TRBJ2-7	.	few	TRBV2
CASSQGILWRESPSYEQYF	TGCGCCAGCAGCCAAGGGATCCTCTGGAGGGAAAGCCCCTCCTACGAGCAGTACTTC	TRBJ2-7	.	.	TRBV4-3
CASRTVGDRVAWNEQFF	TGTGCCAGCAGGACGGTGGGGGACAGGGTGGCCTGGAATGAGCAGTTCTTC	TRBJ2-1	TRBD1	once	TRBV6-4
CASSYSTNTEAFF	TGTGCCAGCAGTTACTCGACGAACACTGAAGCTTTCTTT	TRBJ1-1	.	few	TRBV6-2/TRBV6-3
CASSLGDREQYF	TGTGCCAGCAGCTTGGGGGACCGCGAGCAGTACTTC	TRBJ2-7	.	few	TRBV7-9
CASSYGDRLNYGYTF	TGTGCCAGCAGTTATGGGGACAGGCTTAACTATGGCTACACCTTC	TRBJ1-2	TRBD1	few	TRBV6-6
CASSLWGPVSSYEQYF	TGTGCCAGCAGCTTATGGGGGCCAGTGAGCTCCTACGAGCAGTACTTC	TRBJ2-7	.	.	TRBV11-2